This entry lists 22 T cell receptor beta chains sequenced from one sample in a study of T-cell reconstitution after alpha-beta-depleted transplantation in children. It was with unique molecular identifiers that the TCRbeta library was prepared. TCRdb re-called the PCR reads through MiXCR, storing one row per CDR3 protein. Counted here are approximately 82,000 distinct CDR3 sequences, 15% to 18% occurring once; the ten biggest clones make up around 19%. Sequences were derived from PBMCs, mostly from graft donor cells, sampled 180 days after TCRalphabeta/CD19-depleted stem cell transplant. The receptors originated from a male patient between 2 and 15 years old who had a stem cell transplant for acute lymphoblastic leukemia, so the T cells may come from the graft donor.

This clonotype was seen only a few times. The chain carries TRBV5-1 and TRBJ2-7; TRBD1 aligns across 9 bases. Germline CDR1 reads SGHRS; CDR2 reads YFSETQ. This CDR3 has 15 amino acids. V was clipped by 4 bases and J by 2 bases; unmatched bases: 7. Here the CDR3 DNA reads TGCGCCAGCAGCGACGGGGACAGGGCGACCTACGAGCAGTACTTC. It translates to CASSDGDRATYEQYF.

The chain is built from TRBV20-1 and TRBJ1-5; the match to TRBD1 covers 7 bases. Germline V gene sequence: CDR1 DFQATT, CDR2 SNEGSKA (reference sequence). Germline trimming cut 5 bases from V and 4 bases from J; bases unmatched to any gene: 5. The CDR3 is made up of 13 amino acids. The CDR3, as DNA: TGCAGTGCTGGGAACAGGGGTAATCAGCCCCAGCATTTT. Its protein product is CSAGNRGNQPQHF.

This clonotype was found a few times. V and J are TRBV5-1 and TRBJ2-5; D tentatively reads TRBD1 or TRBD2 (5 bases each). Germline CDR1 reads SGHRS; CDR2 reads YFSETQ. V was shortened by 2 bases and J by 1 base, with 9 bases between the two germline ends. This CDR3 has 14 residues. In nucleotides, the CDR3 is TGCGCCAGCAGCTTCGGGACGGCCCAAGAGACCCAGTACTTC. Amino acids: CASSFGTAQETQYF.

This clonotype has a count of ten or more. The chain combines TRBV6-5 with TRBJ1-3; D is ambiguous. V shed 2 bases and J shed 0 bases, with 11 bases lying between them. CDR3 length: 16 residues. CDR1 is MNHEY, CDR2 SVGAGI, per germline. CDR3 amino acids: CASSYEGLASGNTIYF. CDR3 nucleotide sequence: TGTGCCAGCAGTTACGAGGGTCTCGCCTCTGGAAACACCATATATTTT.

This clonotype has a handful of counts. This chain joins TRBV7-2 and TRBJ2-1; D uncertain. The length of the CDR3 is 11 residues. CDR1 is SGHTA, CDR2 FQGNSA, per germline. V was cut by 4 bases and J by 10 bases, with 8 bases left in between. The CDR3 loop reads CASSSNSEQFF. In DNA, the CDR3 is TGTGCCAGCAGCTCGAATAGCGAGCAGTTCTTC.

This clonotype was counted a few times. The chain employs TRBV7-9 and TRBJ2-7, with D possibly being TRBD1 (5 bases). Germline-derived CDR1 and CDR2 are SEHNR and FQNEAQ (reference sequence). The CDR3 runs to 16 residues. Trimming took 11 bases from V and 0 from J, leaving 23 bases between them. The CDR3 loop reads CALGETPRLGSYEQYF. The CDR3 coding sequence is TGTGCCTTAGGGGAAACCCCACGGCTCGGCTCCTACGAGCAGTACTTC.

This clonotype has at least ten counts. This chain joins TRBV5-4 and TRBJ1-1; TRBD1 agrees at 7 bases. Germline V gene sequence: CDR1 SGHNT, CDR2 YYREEE (reference sequence). The V gene end was trimmed by 0 bases and the J gene end by 5 bases; junction bases not matched to a gene: 4. The CDR3 length is 14 residues. CDR3 nucleotides: TGTGCCAGCAGCTTGGATAGGGGGCTTACTGAAGCTTTCTTT. This gives the protein CASSLDRGLTEAFF.

The chain employs TRBV7-8 and TRBJ2-5; D gene ambiguous. Trimming removed 2 bases at V and 4 bases at J, with 14 bases between. This CDR3 has 15 residues. CDR1 SGHVS and CDR2 FQNEAQ come from the germline V gene. CDR3 residues: CASSLNPAEGETQYF. The CDR3 DNA reads TGTGCCAGCAGCTTAAATCCGGCGGAAGGAGAGACCCAGTACTTC.

This clonotype was observed a handful of times. Here the CDR3 reads CASSLDRGGRRGYTF. CDR3 DNA sequence: TGTGCCAGCAGCTTAGACCGGGGAGGGCGGCGTGGCTACACCTTC. The chain carries TRBV7-9 and TRBJ1-2; D not resolved. CDR1 is SEHNR and CDR2 is FQNEAQ in the germline V gene (reference sequence). CDR3 length equals 15 residues. The V gene lost 1 base and the J gene lost 7 bases, with 16 bases spanning the gap.

This clonotype was observed a few times. This sequence joins TRBV5-1 and TRBJ1-1; no clear D. Germline lookup yields CDR1 SGHRS and CDR2 YFSETQ. This CDR3 has 13 residues. Trimming removed 5 bases at V and 11 bases at J, with 19 bases between. The CDR3 sequence is CASSFGGVSEAFF. CDR3 DNA: TGCGCCAGCAGTTTCGGAGGAGTTTCAGAGGCTTTCTTT.

V is TRBV5-6 and J is TRBJ1-5, with D uncertain. CDR1 is SGHDT, CDR2 YYEEEE, per germline. The CDR3 covers 14 residues. V was trimmed by 4 bases and J by 6 bases, leaving 14 bases between them. The CDR3 spells CASSLGRFGQPQHF. In DNA form, the CDR3 reads TGTGCCAGCAGCCTGGGGAGGTTCGGTCAGCCCCAGCATTTT.

The CDR3, as DNA: TGTGCCAGCAGTTTCGGGACCCTCAACACCGGGGAGCTGTTTTTT. Encoded protein: CASSFGTLNTGELFF. The rearrangement links TRBV12-3 or TRBV12-4 to TRBJ2-2, with D perhaps given as TRBD1 or TRBD2 (5 bases each). V lost 3 bases, J lost 2 bases, and 10 bases lay in between. The CDR3 totals 15 residues.

V gene TRBV7-2 combines with J gene TRBJ2-7; TRBD2 matches 8 bases. CDR3 length: 15 amino acids. Trimming took 3 bases from V and 0 from J; bases not matched to a gene: 4. The germline V gene has CDR1 SGHTA and CDR2 FQGNSA. CDR3 loop: CASSFSGESSYEQYF. The CDR3, as DNA: TGTGCCAGCAGCTTTAGCGGGGAGAGCTCCTACGAGCAGTACTTC.

The genes are TRBV12-3 or TRBV12-4 and TRBJ1-1; 8 bases map to TRBD1. The CDR3 consists of 15 residues. V shed 6 bases, J shed 1 base, and the junction held 7 bases outside the gene matches. CDR3 coding DNA: TGTGCCAGCAGACCCGCAGGGGGCCGGAACACTGAAGCTTTCTTT. Its protein product is CASRPAGGRNTEAFF.

This clonotype occurred many times. This sequence joins TRBV12-3 or TRBV12-4 and TRBJ1-5, with D hard to call. The CDR3 sequence is 14 residues long. The V and J ends lost 6 bases and 7 bases respectively, with 16 bases between them. The CDR3 spells CASSPRRVGQPQHF. CDR3 nucleotides: TGTGCCAGCAGCCCTCGGAGGGTAGGACAGCCCCAGCATTTT.

This sequence joins TRBV20-1 and TRBJ2-2; tentative D call: TRBD2 (7 bases). Looked up from germline, CDR1 is DFQATT and CDR2 is SNEGSKA (reference sequence). V was trimmed by 6 bases and J by 2 bases, leaving 19 bases between them. The CDR3 length is 16 residues. The CDR3 DNA reads as TGCAGTGCCTCGTCGGGGGGCCGAGCTAACACCGGGGAGCTGTTTTTT. Its protein is CSASSGGRANTGELFF.

The V gene is TRBV25-1, the J gene TRBJ2-2; possibly TRBD1 or TRBD2 for D (5 bases each). Per the germline V gene, CDR1 is MGHDK and CDR2 is SYGVNS. The CDR3 runs 17 residues. Trimming removed 7 bases from V and 2 bases from J, with 20 bases in between. CDR3 loop: CASIEGLKTLNTGELFF. The CDR3 DNA reads as TGTGCCAGCATTGAGGGGCTGAAGACTTTAAACACCGGGGAGCTGTTTTTT.

The table lists this clonotype with many counts. The V call is TRBV6-4, the J call TRBJ2-7; 9 positions agree with TRBD2. Trimming cost V 9 bases and J 1 base; bases outside gene matches: 4. The germline V gene has CDR1 MRHNA and CDR2 SNTAGT. This CDR3 has 13 residues. Here the CDR3 reads CARISGRSYEQYF. The CDR3 DNA follows: TGTGCCAGGATAAGCGGGAGGTCCTACGAGCAGTACTTC.

In its sample, this clonotype was seen many times. The V call is TRBV10-3, the J call TRBJ2-7; D gene unclear. Germline CDR1 and CDR2: ENHRY and SYGVKD. The CDR3 consists of 13 residues. Trimming removed 0 bases from V and 5 bases from J, with 8 bases in between. The CDR3 region has the DNA TGTGCCATCAGTGAGTCATCACCTGACGAGCAGTACTTC. Residues: CAISESSPDEQYF.

V and J are TRBV13 and TRBJ2-4; D remains unclear. The germline gives CDR1 PRHDT, CDR2 FYEKMQ (reference sequence). The V gene lost 6 bases and the J gene lost 3 bases, with 12 bases spanning the gap. The CDR3 sequence is 14 residues long. The CDR3 sequence: CASSPSLGKNIQYF. CDR3 bases: TGTGCCAGCAGTCCCAGTTTAGGCAAAAACATTCAGTACTTC.

This clonotype appeared a few times. The genes are TRBV5-1 and TRBJ2-6, with no clear D. Germline V gene data show CDR1 as SGHRS and CDR2 as YFSETQ. Trimming shortened V by 2 bases and J by 0 bases, and 15 bases separated the two germline ends. The CDR3 length is 18 residues. This CDR3 reads CASSFQWGMSSGANVLTF. The CDR3 coding sequence is TGCGCCAGCAGCTTTCAATGGGGTATGAGCTCTGGGGCCAACGTCCTGACTTTC.

This clonotype occurred a few times. The V gene is TRBV12-3 or TRBV12-4, the J gene TRBJ1-2; D unclear. V lost 10 bases and J 8 bases, leaving 14 bases between the germline ends. The CDR3 covers 11 residues. DNA of the CDR3: TGTGCCACCGTCGGTCTGGGCGGCTACACCTTC. Amino acid sequence: CATVGLGGYTF.